The T cell receptor (beta chain) under discussion was sequenced for a study of blood T cell repertoires in COVID-19. Study context: Donors in the United States, Italy and Spain gave samples during acute or convalescent COVID-19. PBMCs, B-cell-depleted T cells, or T cells were the source of the cDNA or gDNA that made up the material.

Methods used by the authors: Counts of nucleated cells, estimated from reference gene primer amplification, were obtained. The assay was immunoSEQ multiplex PCR, and TCRdb's table has in-frame clones only and misses some. The DNA was the basis for D and trimming; V, J and clone size are from that table. Seen here are around 160,000 clones, roughly 78% observed once, and the top ten hold around 15%. This CDR3 spans 15 amino acids. The V and J ends lost 4 bases and 7 bases respectively, with 20 bases between them. The germline gives CDR1 LNHDA, CDR2 SQIVND (reference sequence). Sequencing input: peripheral blood. The gene calls are TRBV19 and TRBJ2-7, with D maybe TRBD1 (6 bases). This sequence was found in a human donor with acute or convalescent COVID-19. The donor label of this sample is uncertain. This CDR3 is CASSTELSSGQEQYF. The CDR3 coding sequence is TGTGCCAGTAGTACGGAACTGTCGTCGGGACAAGAGCAGTACTTC. The full variable domain, rest sourced from reference TRBV19 and TRBJ2-7, is DGGITQSPKYLFRKEGQNVTLSCEQNLNHDAMYWYRQDPGQGLRLIYYSQIVNDFQKGDIAEGYSVSREKKESFPLTVTSAQKNPTAFYLCASSTELSSGQEQYFGPGTRLTVT.